The entry that follows covers one T cell receptor beta chain sequence. The sample comes from a study of blood T cell repertoires in COVID-19. TCRdb's copy holds only in-frame clones and misses some; the assay was immunoSEQ multiplex PCR. Found here are some 150,000 clones, 84% of them singletons; the top ten hold roughly 45%. CDR1 is SGHAT and CDR2 is FQDESV in the germline V gene (reference sequence). Deletions cut 5 bases from V and 0 bases from J, with 10 bases between. This CDR3 comprises 14 residues. The sequencing input was peripheral blood. This receptor was identified in a human donor in a cohort sampled during active COVID-19. The J gene is TRBJ2-5, the V gene TRBV11-1, with D tentatively TRBD1 (6 bases). The CDR3 reads CASSLGQHQETQYF. The CDR3 DNA reads TGTGCCAGCAGCCTCGGACAGCACCAAGAGACCCAGTACTTC.